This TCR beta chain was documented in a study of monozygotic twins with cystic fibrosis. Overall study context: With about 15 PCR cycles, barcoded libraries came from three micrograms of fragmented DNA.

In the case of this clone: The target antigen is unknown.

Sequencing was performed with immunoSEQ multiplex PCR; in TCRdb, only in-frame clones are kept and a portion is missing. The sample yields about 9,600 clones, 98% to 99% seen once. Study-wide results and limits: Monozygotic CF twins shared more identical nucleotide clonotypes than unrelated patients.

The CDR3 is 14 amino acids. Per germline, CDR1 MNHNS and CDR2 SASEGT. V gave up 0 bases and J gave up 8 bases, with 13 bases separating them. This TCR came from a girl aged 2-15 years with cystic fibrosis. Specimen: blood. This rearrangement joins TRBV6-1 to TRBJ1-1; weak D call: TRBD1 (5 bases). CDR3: CASSEAVGVTEAFF. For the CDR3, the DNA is TGTGCCAGCAGTGAAGCAGTAGGGGTGACCGAAGCTTTCTTT.